The present TCR beta chain was sequenced within a study of shared clonotypes between healthy human individuals. The overall study: A few men and a couple of women, aged 18 to 49, were donors. Whole-study findings and limits: Only blood was sampled; tissue repertoires likely differ.

In the authors' workflow: As immunoSEQ supplied junction-only sequences (without quality scores), filtering differed. Some clones are missing from TCRdb's copy, which holds only in-frame ones; the method was immunoSEQ multiplex PCR. Clonal size and the V and J genes are those of that table, whereas D and trimming came from the DNA. The repertoire holds almost 750,000 clones, with around 77% as singletons. A CD45RA+ naive subset and a CD45RA-negative memory subset were split from CD4+ cells. Regarding this clone: The target antigen is unknown.

V lost 1 base, J lost 0 bases, and 10 bases lay in between. This CDR3 comprises 16 residues. The germline gives CDR1 SGHKS, CDR2 YYEKEE (reference sequence). Sequencing was carried out using memory CD4+ T cells sorted from blood. Indicated subset: CD45RA-negative fraction. The chain joins TRBV5-5 to TRBJ2-2, with D perhaps matching TRBD2 (6 bases). The origin of this receptor is a woman under 40 in good health. CDR3 in amino acids: CASSLFSGTNTGELFF. CDR3 nucleotides: TGTGCCAGCAGCTTGTTTAGCGGAACGAACACCGGGGAGCTGTTTTTT.